This T cell receptor beta chain appears in the sequencing data of a study of blood T cell repertoires in COVID-19. Study-wide background: T cells, B-cell-depleted T cells, or PBMCs provided the cDNA or gDNA that served as material.

The method was immunoSEQ multiplex PCR; TCRdb's version includes in-frame clones alone and lacks a portion of them. The sample lists 75,000 to 95,000 clones; around 81% were seen once. CDR1 is LNHDA, CDR2 SQIVND, per germline (reference sequence). The CDR3 length is 15 residues. The ends were cut back, 5 bases at V and 1 base at J, with 11 bases in the middle. The sequence was obtained from an elderly man with active or convalescent COVID-19. Sequenced input: peripheral blood. The chain carries TRBV19 and TRBJ2-2; a possible D gene is TRBD1 (6 bases). The CDR3 sequence is CASSGRRGNTGELFF. The CDR3 DNA follows: TGTGCCAGTAGTGGCCGCAGGGGGAACACCGGGGAGCTGTTTTTT.